This TCR beta chain stems from a study of T cell repertoires in cytomegalovirus infection. Overall study context: It was recently identified HLA-C-restricted and well-studied HLA-B-restricted CMV epitopes that the study used. Public TCR beta signatures indicated both CMV infection and matching HLA type. The study, taken as a whole, reports: The ex vivo response was dominated by HLA-C-restricted CMV-specific TCR beta clonotypes.

This CDR3 region has 13 residues. The germline V and J ends were trimmed by 1 base and 1 base, with 6 bases remaining between them. The germline gives CDR1 SGHDT, CDR2 YYEEEE. In the case of this clonotype: Its specificity is not known.

Each CDR3 protein is one row after TCRdb ran MiXCR on the reads. The sample consists of more than 20,000 distinct CDR3 sequences, 35% to 45% of them appearing once. This TCR was sampled from a human donor in good health (CMV status not recorded). Some clones in this sample may be carry-over from other donors' samples. The chain recombines TRBV5-6 with TRBJ2-7; D might be TRBD2 (5 bases). Source: CD8+ T cells from cultured PBMCs, taken from culture after CMV antigen stimulation. DNA for the CDR3: TGTGCCAGCAGCTTGACTAGGTCCTACGAGCAGTACTTC. This sequence encodes CASSLTRSYEQYF.